The rows below give T cell receptor beta chains drawn from one sample of a study of cytomegalovirus exposure and HLA in healthy donors. Some clones are missing from TCRdb's copy, which holds only in-frame ones; the method was immunoSEQ multiplex PCR. The sample spans 70,000 or so clones; the ten largest clones claim 2.4%. Sequenced sample: PBMCs. The receptors were sampled from a female donor in good health and CMV-seropositive. Each CDR3 is given with its conserved first and last residue. The D gene is left open where the match is weak. A row's size may be missing; if present it is once, few, many or a size class.

v_call,clone_size,j_call,d_call,cdr3_aa,cdr3_nt
TRBV30,NA,TRBJ1-6,TRBD1,CAWSGGQGNSPLHF,TGTGCCTGGAGCGGAGGACAGGGTAATTCACCCCTCCACTTT
TRBV18,NA,TRBJ2-7,NA,CASSSHHGDYEQYF,TGTGCCAGCTCATCCCACCACGGGGACTACGAGCAGTACTTC
TRBV6-5,NA,TRBJ2-5,TRBD1,CASRSGTGGGETQYF,TGTGCCAGCAGGTCCGGGACAGGGGGCGGGGAGACCCAGTACTTC
TRBV6-5,NA,TRBJ2-7,TRBD1,CASSSGQGSYEQYF,TGTGCCAGCAGTTCCGGACAGGGCTCCTACGAGCAGTACTTC
TRBV2,NA,TRBJ1-2,NA,CATRGGDGYTF,TGTGCCACCCGGGGGGGTGATGGCTACACCTTC
TRBV19,NA,TRBJ2-3,NA,CATGGTLGTDTQYF,TGTGCCACCGGGGGAACACTGGGCACAGATACGCAGTATTTT
TRBV4-3,NA,TRBJ2-5,NA,CASSQDLSSAETQYF,TGCGCCAGCAGCCAAGATCTCTCGAGTGCAGAGACCCAGTACTTC
TRBV19,NA,TRBJ1-2,NA,CASSTGKSYGYTF,TGTGCCAGTAGTACAGGGAAATCATATGGCTACACCTTC
TRBV9,NA,TRBJ2-3,NA,CASSVGVGTDTQYF,TGTGCCAGCAGCGTAGGAGTTGGCACAGATACGCAGTATTTT
TRBV19,NA,TRBJ2-3,TRBD2,CASSRSLAGGLDTQYF,TGTGCCAGTAGTAGGTCCTTAGCGGGAGGGCTGGATACGCAGTATTTT
TRBV6-5,NA,TRBJ1-1,NA,CASRLHKATEAFF,TGTGCCAGCAGACTCCATAAAGCGACTGAAGCTTTCTTT
TRBV6-5,NA,TRBJ2-7,NA,CASSYSTKASYEQYF,TGTGCCAGCAGTTACTCGACGAAAGCGTCCTACGAGCAGTACTTC
TRBV19,NA,TRBJ2-6,NA,CASSMSTTTGANVLTF,TGTGCCAGTAGTATGTCCACAACTACTGGGGCCAACGTCCTGACTTTC
TRBV4-1,NA,TRBJ2-3,NA,CASSHGPRGRFLSGSTDTQYF,TGCGCCAGCAGCCACGGGCCCCGGGGAAGGTTTTTAAGTGGGAGCACAGATACGCAGTATTTT
TRBV5-1,NA,TRBJ2-7,TRBD1,CASSWGTDYEQYF,TGCGCCAGCAGCTGGGGGACAGACTACGAGCAGTACTTC
TRBV27,NA,TRBJ1-4,TRBD1,CASSLRDRGRRGEKLFF,TGTGCCAGCAGTTTAAGGGACAGGGGGCGAAGGGGCGAAAAACTGTTTTTT
TRBV29-1,NA,TRBJ1-6,NA,CSVRSSYNSPLHF,TGCAGCGTTCGGTCATCCTATAATTCACCCCTCCACTTT
TRBV28,NA,TRBJ1-2,NA,CASSLAGLYGYTF,TGTGCCAGCAGTTTGGCAGGCCTATATGGCTACACCTTC
TRBV7-3,NA,TRBJ1-1,TRBD1,CASSQTGAEAFF,TGTGCCAGCAGCCAAACAGGGGCCGAAGCTTTCTTT
TRBV6-4,medium-sized,TRBJ2-2,TRBD2,CASSEGLAGETGELFF,TGTGCCAGCAGTGAGGGACTAGCGGGAGAAACCGGGGAGCTGTTTTTT